The sequence of this T cell receptor beta chain was determined in a study of blood T cell repertoires in COVID-19. Germline V CDR1 and CDR2: MRHNA, SNTAGT. V lost 3 bases and J lost 3, with 21 bases in between. This CDR3 region has 17 residues. Under the authors' procedure: Using reference gene primer amplification, nucleated cell counts were estimated. Libraries were prepared by immunoSEQ multiplex PCR; TCRdb keeps only in-frame clonotypes and omits some of them. Clonal size and the V and J genes are those of that table, whereas D and trimming came from the DNA. The sample yields around 130,000 clones, 84% seen once.

V and J are TRBV6-4 and TRBJ2-7; D perhaps matches TRBD2 (5 bases). The receptor was derived from a man aged 55 to 70 with acute or convalescent COVID-19. Sequencing was carried out using peripheral blood. In DNA form, the CDR3 reads TGTGCCAGCAGTGATGAGGGCAGGAATCCCCTTTGCTACGAGCAGTACTTC. Protein: CASSDEGRNPLCYEQYF.